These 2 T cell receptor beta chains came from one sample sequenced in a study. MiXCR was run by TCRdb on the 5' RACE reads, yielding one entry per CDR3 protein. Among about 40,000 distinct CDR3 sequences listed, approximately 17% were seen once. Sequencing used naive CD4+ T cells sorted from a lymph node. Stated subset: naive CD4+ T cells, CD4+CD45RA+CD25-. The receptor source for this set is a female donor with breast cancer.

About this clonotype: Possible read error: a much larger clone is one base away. CDR3 in DNA: TGTGTCAGCAGCTTAGGGACATATGGCTACACCTTC. This sequence encodes CVSSLGTYGYTF. This rearrangement joins TRBV7-9 to TRBJ1-2, with a possible D match to TRBD1 (6 bases). CDR1 is SEHNR and CDR2 is FQNEAQ in the germline V gene (reference sequence). CDR3 length equals 12 residues.

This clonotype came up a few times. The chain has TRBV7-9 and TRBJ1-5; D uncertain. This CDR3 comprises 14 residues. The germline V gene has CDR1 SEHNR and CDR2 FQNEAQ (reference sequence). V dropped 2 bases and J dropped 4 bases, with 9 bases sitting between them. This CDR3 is CASSLLDGNQPQHF. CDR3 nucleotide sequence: TGTGCCAGCAGCTTACTTGACGGAAATCAGCCCCAGCATTTT.